Following are 21 T cell receptor beta chains from one sample sequenced in a study of T cell clonality in common variable immunodeficiency. Study findings and constraints: Common variable immunodeficiency TCR beta sequences reportedly had fewer deletions and N-nucleotide insertions.

These receptors' targets are unknown. Method: immunoSEQ multiplex PCR; TCRdb's copy keeps in-frame clones and lacks some. The repertoire consists of about 25,000 clones, none detected only once. The sample taken for sequencing was peripheral blood mononuclear cells. Receptors originate from a human donor with common variable immunodeficiency.

On this clone itself: Mismatch with germline at one junction end may stem from a read error. The read comes to an end 3 residues before the CDR3 does, leaving the germline J gene to fill in the end. The same CDR3 can be traced to other DNA sequences in this sample. The chain carries TRBV24-1 and TRBJ2-1; 8 bases map to TRBD2. The CDR3 extends over 16 amino acids. Germline CDR1 KGHDR, CDR2 SFDVKD. CDR3 DNA, as far as it was read: TGCGCCACCAGCTCCCCGGCGGGAGGCTCCTACAATGAG. Protein product: CATSSPAGGSYNE. The complete CDR3 reads CATSSPAGGSYNEQFF.

As concerns this clone: The CDR3 extends 3 residues past the end of the read, so its final part is completed from the germline J gene. The V gene is TRBV19, the J gene TRBJ2-7; TRBD2 matches 9 bases. V was pared by 2 bases and J by 6 bases, with 5 bases of the junction left unmatched. Germline V gives CDR1 LNHDA, CDR2 SQIVND (reference sequence). CDR3 size: 14 residues. CDR3 sequence reads: CASSITGLASEQYF. CDR3 bases read: TGTGCCAGTAGTATAACGGGACTAGCTTCCGAG.

This clone turned up a few times. From the germline J gene comes the end of the CDR3, since the read stops 3 residues before it. The rearrangement joins TRBV7-9 to TRBJ1-5; D ambiguous. The CDR3 has 13 amino acids. The V end was cut by 2 bases, the J end by 5 bases, with 7 bases between. CDR1 and CDR2 from the germline V gene are SEHNR and FQNEAQ (reference sequence). The chain's CDR3 is CASSLTADQPQHF. CDR3 DNA (partial): TGTGCCAGCAGCTTAACAGCAGATCAGCCC.

This clone was counted at least ten times. Read data end 3 residues before the CDR3 end; the end is taken from the germline J gene. This chain joins TRBV2 and TRBJ2-3; a possible D gene is TRBD1 (6 bases). V dropped 7 bases and J dropped 0 bases, with 8 bases sitting between them. In germline, CDR1 is SNHLY, CDR2 FYNNEI. The CDR3 length is 13 residues. CDR3 DNA, as far as it was read: TGTGCCAGCACACAGGGTAGCACAGATACG. Translation: CASTQGSTDT. The entire CDR3 is CASTQGSTDTQYF.

This clone is medium-sized in the sample. This chain's CDR3 is CSASPGTGKTNYGYTF. The CDR3 bases that were read are TGCAGTGCTAGTCCTGGGACAGGAAAAACGAACTATGGC. The chain links TRBV20-1 to TRBJ1-2; TRBD1 aligns across 8 bases. The read finishes 3 residues shy of the CDR3 end, and the germline J gene is used to complete it. Per the germline V gene, CDR1 is DFQATT and CDR2 is SNEGSKA (reference sequence). This CDR3 spans 16 amino acids. J was trimmed by 2 bases and V by 3 bases; bases with no gene match: 11.

The sample holds many counts of this clone. The CDR3 goes on 3 residues after the read ends, and that part is filled in from the germline J gene. The chain couples TRBV20-1 to TRBJ2-1; the match to TRBD2 covers 14 bases. V gave up 6 bases and J gave up 2 bases; unmatched junction bases: 0. The germline V gene encodes CDR1 DFQATT and CDR2 SNEGSKA (reference sequence). The length of the CDR3 is 14 residues. CDR3 bases read: TGCAGTGCGACTAGCGGGAGGGCCTACAATGAG. Residues: CSATSGRAYNE. The CDR3 in full is CSATSGRAYNEQFF.

There are many counts of this clone. The read finishes 3 residues shy of the CDR3 end, and the germline J gene is used to complete it. The chain carries TRBV20-1 and TRBJ1-5; possibly TRBD1 for D (6 bases). The germline V and J ends were trimmed by 0 bases and 7 bases, with 16 bases remaining between them. The CDR3 extends over 15 amino acids. Looked up from germline, CDR1 is DFQATT and CDR2 is SNEGSKA (reference sequence). CDR3 bases read: TGCAGTGCTAGAGAGGGACAAATAGTAGGCCAGCCC. As protein: CSAREGQIVGQP. The entire CDR3 is CSAREGQIVGQPQHF.

Turning to this clone: The sequenced fragment ends 3 residues before the CDR3 boundary, so the rest is inferred from the germline J gene. J is TRBJ2-7 and V is TRBV11-2; 7 bases are shared with TRBD1. V was pared by 3 bases and J by 5 bases, with 7 bases of the junction left unmatched. CDR1 is SGHAT and CDR2 is FQNNGV in the germline V gene. The CDR3 sequence is 14 residues long. CDR3 bases read: TGTGCCAGCAGCTTTGGACAGGCAGGGGACGAG. This sequence encodes CASSFGQAGDE. The whole CDR3 sequence is CASSFGQAGDEQYF.

A word on this clone: The junction shows a germline mismatch at one end, possibly a read error. The CDR3 goes on 3 residues after the read ends, and that part is filled in from the germline J gene. The chain couples TRBV18 to TRBJ2-3; weak D call: TRBD1 (6 bases). CDR3 size: 15 residues. Germline-derived CDR1 and CDR2 are KGHSH and LQKENI. CDR3: CASPPQTGSTDTQYF. The part of the CDR3 DNA that was read is TGTGCCAGCCCACCACAGACAGGTAGCACAGATACG.

This clone came up a few times. The CDR3 end is not reached by the read, which stops 3 residues before it; the germline J gene fills it in. The chain is built from TRBV2 and TRBJ1-2; 7 bases are shared with TRBD1. This CDR3 has 15 residues. The germline gives CDR1 SNHLY, CDR2 FYNNEI. The CDR3 reads CASSDPGQRGETYTF. CDR3 bases read: TGTGCCAGCAGTGACCCGGGACAGAGGGGAGAGACC. The full variable domain, its missing parts supplied by reference TRBV2 and TRBJ1-2, is EPEVTQTPSHQVTQMGQEVILRCVPISNHLYFYWYRQILGQKVEFLVSFYNNEISEKSEIFDDQFSVERPDGSNFTLKIRSTKLEDSAMYFCASSDPGQRGETYTFGSGTRLTVV.

This clone has just a few counts. The CDR3 bases that were read are TGTGCCAGCAGCCCCGCCCGGTTCACAGATACG. Its translation is CASSPARFTDT. The entire CDR3 reads CASSPARFTDTQYF. This chain uses TRBV7-2 with TRBJ2-3, with D uncertain. From the germline J gene comes the end of the CDR3, since the read stops 3 residues before it. Germline CDR1 SGHTA, CDR2 FQGNSA. The CDR3 extends over 14 amino acids. The V end was cut by 5 bases, the J end by 2 bases, with 11 bases between.

This clone has just a few counts. The read stops 3 residues short of the end of the CDR3; the missing end is completed from the germline J gene. The chain is built from TRBV5-1 and TRBJ2-7; D might be TRBD1 (5 bases). CDR3 length: 16 residues. CDR1 is SGHRS and CDR2 is YFSETQ in the germline V gene. V lost 0 bases and J 0 bases, leaving 13 bases between the germline ends. CDR3 loop: CASSLAAFGASYEQYF. The sequenced part of the CDR3 DNA is TGCGCCAGCAGCTTGGCGGCTTTTGGGGCCTCCTACGAG.

This clone was observed at least ten times. The read halts 3 residues ahead of the CDR3 end, with the missing end drawn from the germline J gene. V and J are TRBV11-3 and TRBJ2-5; D perhaps matches TRBD1 (5 bases). CDR1 is SGHNT, CDR2 YENEEA, per germline. The CDR3 totals 14 residues. Trimming pared 1 base from V and 2 bases from J, leaving 8 bases between. Partial CDR3 DNA: TGTGCCAGCAGCTTAGGGGGCAGTCAAGAGACC. It yields the protein CASSLGGSQET. The full CDR3 is CASSLGGSQETQYF.

The sample holds a few counts of this clone. The DNA ends 3 residues before the CDR3 does, and the rest of the CDR3 is filled in from the germline J gene. V gene TRBV7-3 combines with J gene TRBJ2-5, with 12 bases identical to TRBD1. Per germline, CDR1 SGHTA and CDR2 FQGTGA. The CDR3 sequence is 15 residues long. Losses at the gene ends were 4 bases for V and 5 bases for J; bases not matched to a gene: 5. The CDR3 DNA, read in part, is TGTGCCAGCAGCTGGGGGACAGGGGGCAGGGAGACC. It specifies CASSWGTGGRET. The whole CDR3 is CASSWGTGGRETQYF.

In regard to this clone: The CDR3 end lies 3 residues beyond the end of the read and is filled in from the germline J gene. This specimen includes other DNA sequences encoding the same CDR3. The V gene is TRBV18, the J gene TRBJ2-7; D gene unclear. The CDR3 is made up of 13 amino acids. CDR1 and CDR2 from the germline V gene are KGHSH and LQKENI. The V end lost 3 bases, the J end lost 2 bases, and 8 bases lay between the germline ends. The CDR3 bases that were read are TGTGCCAGCTCACCTCCCACAACCTACGAG. Residues: CASSPPTTYE. The full CDR3 is CASSPPTTYEQYF.

For this clone: The sequence runs out 3 residues before the end of the CDR3; the remainder is reconstructed from the germline J gene. The chain combines TRBV30 with TRBJ2-7, with 9 bases fitting TRBD1. Germline trimming cut 3 bases from V and 4 bases from J; bases unmatched to any gene: 10. CDR3 length: 15 amino acids. CDR1 is GTSNPN, CDR2 SVGIG, per germline (reference sequence). CDR3: CAWRPRDRVRYEQYF. CDR3 DNA, as far as it was read: TGTGCCTGGAGGCCTAGGGACAGGGTTCGGTACGAG.

This clone occurred a few times. The CDR3 goes on 3 residues after the read ends, and that part is filled in from the germline J gene. The J gene is TRBJ2-1, the V gene TRBV19; 10 bases are a match to TRBD2. The germline V gene has CDR1 LNHDA and CDR2 SQIVND (reference sequence). V was clipped by 7 bases and J by 6 bases; unmatched bases: 6. This CDR3 is 14 amino acids long. Incomplete CDR3 DNA: TGTGCCAGTATCAAGCGGGAGGGCCTCAATGAG. As protein: CASIKREGLNE. Given in full, the CDR3 is CASIKREGLNEQFF.

This clone came up a few times. The read ends 3 residues early relative to the CDR3; the germline J gene fills the gap. The chain carries TRBV19 and TRBJ2-7; possibly TRBD2 for D (7 bases). Trimming took off 1 base at V and 2 bases at J, with 12 bases between the two ends. CDR1 and CDR2 (germline): LNHDA, SQIVND (reference sequence). CDR3 length equals 15 residues. The covered CDR3 bases are TGTGCCAGTAGTATAGGGGGGGGCGCCCCCTACGAG. Translated: CASSIGGGAPYE. Given in full, the CDR3 is CASSIGGGAPYEQYF. Full variable domain (rest looked up from reference TRBV19 and TRBJ2-7): DGGITQSPKYLFRKEGQNVTLSCEQNLNHDAMYWYRQDPGQGLRLIYYSQIVNDFQKGDIAEGYSVSREKKESFPLTVTSAQKNPTAFYLCASSIGGGAPYEQYFGPGTRLTVT.

At least ten counts were recorded for this clone. The CDR3 end is not reached by the read, which stops 3 residues before it; the germline J gene fills it in. The chain has TRBV5-1 and TRBJ2-3; TRBD1 aligns across 10 bases. Germline V gene data show CDR1 as SGHRS and CDR2 as YFSETQ. V was clipped by 0 bases and J by 4 bases; unmatched bases: 5. The CDR3 contains 16 residues. CDR3 amino acids: CASSLEGQGQSDTQYF. CDR3 DNA, as far as it was read: TGCGCCAGCAGCTTGGAGGGACAGGGGCAATCAGATACG.

This clone was seen many times. The CDR3 end lies 3 residues beyond the end of the read and is filled in from the germline J gene. The chain combines TRBV5-1 with TRBJ1-2; 9 bases line up with TRBD1. Germline V CDR1 and CDR2: SGHRS, YFSETQ. This CDR3 comprises 16 residues. J gave up 3 bases and V 4 bases, and 10 bases lay outside the gene matches. The CDR3 sequence is CASSPRPQGADYGYTF. The part of the CDR3 DNA that was read is TGCGCCAGCAGCCCTAGGCCACAGGGGGCTGACTATGGC.

This clone was seen a handful of times. CDR3 sequence: CSAPTDMSSYEQYF. The covered CDR3 bases are TGCAGTGCCCCGACGGACATGAGCTCCTACGAG. The rearrangement uses TRBV20-1 and TRBJ2-7, with D possibly TRBD1 on 5 matching bases. The read finishes 3 residues shy of the CDR3 end, and the germline J gene is used to complete it. The ends were cut back, 6 bases at V and 0 bases at J, with 15 bases in the middle. Germline CDR1 DFQATT, CDR2 SNEGSKA (reference sequence). The CDR3 is 14 residues long.